This TCR beta chain comes out of a study of CD8+ T cells in alopecia areata. The V gene's germline CDR1 is ENHRY and CDR2 SYGVKD. With V trimmed by 7 bases and J by 6 bases, 11 bases remained unmatched. This CDR3 has 15 residues. The treatment denotes: oral pan-JAK inhibitor, 5-10 mg twice daily. This clone has more than one count but fewer than ten. The sequencing template was cDNA reverse transcribed from extracted RNA. Libraries were prepared by immunoSEQ multiplex PCR; TCRdb keeps only in-frame clonotypes and omits some of them. The sample lists 200,000 or so clones; over 45% were seen once. J is TRBJ2-1 and V is TRBV10-3, with TRBD2 matching 8 bases. Here the sequenced sample was CD4+ T cells sorted from blood, taken at week 24, from a patient treated with tofacitinib. This receptor was identified in a human donor with alopecia areata. The CDR3: CAIKAEREIGNEQFF. CDR3 DNA: TGTGCCATCAAAGCGGAGCGGGAGATCGGCAATGAGCAGTTCTTC.